A single TCR beta chain is shown here with its context. Its target is not known. The source of the sample is a study of T cell repertoires in cytomegalovirus infection. Overall study context: Both CMV infection and a matching HLA type were indicated by public TCR beta signatures. Study observations and caveats: Individuals carrying CMV plus the relevant HLA were identified by cumulative frequency of public TCR beta families.

This CDR3 has 13 amino acids. The germline V gene encodes CDR1 WSHSY and CDR2 SAAADI. The ends were cut back, 6 bases at V and 1 base at J, with 9 bases in the middle. MiXCR was run by TCRdb on the reads, yielding one entry per CDR3 protein. This table has about 830,000 distinct CDR3 sequences, about 30% appearing once. This receptor was identified in a human donor in good health (CMV status not recorded). Some clones in this sample may be carry-over from other donors' samples. The input for sequencing was cultured CD8+ T cells from PBMCs, taken from culture after CMV antigen stimulation. The V call is TRBV10-2, the J call TRBJ1-1; weak D call: TRBD1 (5 bases). The CDR3 DNA follows: TGCGCCAGCAGAGACGGGGGGAACACTGAAGCTTTCTTT. Protein sequence: CASRDGGNTEAFF.